This TCR beta chain was observed in a study of cytomegalovirus exposure and HLA in healthy donors. Turning to the study itself: Of the donors genotyped, a few hundred in all, 75% to 85% fell in the Caucasian-associated ancestry cluster.

Study findings and constraints: Per published reports, the classifier diagnosed cytomegalovirus status with high specificity and sensitivity. In an earlier analysis, in 587 donors, most V segments appeared productive either ~90% or ~30% of the time. Evidence from a later analysis indicated that most CMV-associated TCR beta chains looked HLA-restricted.

Researchers ran the PCR with 60 Vbeta and 13 Jbeta primers. The assay was immunoSEQ multiplex PCR, and TCRdb's table has in-frame clones only and misses some. The sample lists 160,000 or so clones, 84% occurring once. Points on this clone: The antigen remains unidentified.

The CDR3 spans 14 residues. V shed 4 bases and J shed 3 bases, with 10 bases lying between them. The germline V gene encodes CDR1 LNHDA and CDR2 SQIVND (reference sequence). The TCR was taken from a man aged 18-30 years in good health and CMV-seronegative. V and J are TRBV19 and TRBJ1-5; D gene unclear. The sample comprised PBMCs. CDR3: CASSKGRINQPQHF. The CDR3 nucleotides read TGTGCCAGTAGTAAAGGGAGGATCAATCAGCCCCAGCATTTT.